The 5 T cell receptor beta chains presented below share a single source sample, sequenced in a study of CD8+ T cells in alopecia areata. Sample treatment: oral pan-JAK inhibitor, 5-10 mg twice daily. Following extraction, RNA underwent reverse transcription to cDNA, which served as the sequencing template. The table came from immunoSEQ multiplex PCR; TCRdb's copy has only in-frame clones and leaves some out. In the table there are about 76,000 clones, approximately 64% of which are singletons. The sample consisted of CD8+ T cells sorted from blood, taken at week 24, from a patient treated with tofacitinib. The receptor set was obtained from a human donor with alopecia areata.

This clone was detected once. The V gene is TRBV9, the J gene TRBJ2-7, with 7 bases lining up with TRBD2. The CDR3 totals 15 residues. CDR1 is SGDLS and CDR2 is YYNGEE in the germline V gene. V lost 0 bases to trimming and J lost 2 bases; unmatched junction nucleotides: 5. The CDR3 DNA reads TGTGCCAGCAGCGTAGCCGCTAGCGGAGCCTACGAGCAGTACTTC. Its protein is CASSVAASGAYEQYF. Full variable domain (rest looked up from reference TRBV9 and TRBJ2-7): DSGVTQTPKHLITATGQRVTLRCSPRSGDLSVYWYQQSLDQGLQFLIQYYNGEERAKGNILERFSAQQFPDLHSELNLSSLELGDSALYFCASSVAASGAYEQYFGPGTRLTVT.

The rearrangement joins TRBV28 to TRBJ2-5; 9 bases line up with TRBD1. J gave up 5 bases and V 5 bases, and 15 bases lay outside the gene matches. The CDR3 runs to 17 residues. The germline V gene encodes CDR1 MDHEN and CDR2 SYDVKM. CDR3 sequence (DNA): TGTGCCAGCAGTCCCCTGGGACAGGGCGGGGTCCGGGAGACCCAGTACTTC. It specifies CASSPLGQGGVRETQYF. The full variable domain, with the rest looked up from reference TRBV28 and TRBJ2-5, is DVKVTQSSRYLVKRTGEKVFLECVQDMDHENMFWYRQDPGLGLRLIYFSYDVKMKEKGDIPEGYSVSREKKERFSLILESASTNQTSMYLCASSPLGQGGVRETQYFGPGTRLLVL.

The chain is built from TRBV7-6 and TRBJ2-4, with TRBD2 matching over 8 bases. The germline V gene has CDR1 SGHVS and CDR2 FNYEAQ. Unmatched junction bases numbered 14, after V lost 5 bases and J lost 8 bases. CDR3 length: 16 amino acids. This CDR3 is CASSPTVAGMEDIQYF. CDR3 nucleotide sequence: TGTGCCAGCAGCCCAACAGTAGCGGGAATGGAGGACATTCAGTACTTC.

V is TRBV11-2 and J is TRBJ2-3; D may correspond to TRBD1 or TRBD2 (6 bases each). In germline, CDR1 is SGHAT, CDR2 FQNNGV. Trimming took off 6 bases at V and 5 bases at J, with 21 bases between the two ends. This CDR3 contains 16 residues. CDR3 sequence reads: CASRPARGGTGDTQYF. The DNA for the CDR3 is TGTGCCAGCAGACCTGCCCGAGGGGGGACGGGAGATACGCAGTATTTT.

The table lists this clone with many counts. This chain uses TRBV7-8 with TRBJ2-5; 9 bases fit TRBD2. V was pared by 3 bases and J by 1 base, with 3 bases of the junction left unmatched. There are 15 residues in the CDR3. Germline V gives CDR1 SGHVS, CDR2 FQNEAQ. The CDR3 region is CASSFGGGAQETQYF. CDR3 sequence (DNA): TGTGCCAGCAGCTTTGGCGGGGGGGCCCAAGAGACCCAGTACTTC.